The present entry profiles one TCR beta chain with its context. Germline-derived CDR1 and CDR2 are MNHEY and SMNVEV (reference sequence). The CDR3 contains 14 residues. J was trimmed by 0 bases and V by 3 bases; bases with no gene match: 2. TCRdb's table, derived via immunoSEQ multiplex PCR, lists solely in-frame clones and lacks some. In the table there are approximately 80,000 clones, roughly 93% of which are singletons. The data derive from a study of cytomegalovirus exposure and HLA in healthy donors. Sequenced input: PBMCs. The sequence was collected from a woman younger than 45 in good health and CMV-seronegative. V gene TRBV27 combines with J gene TRBJ2-7, with TRBD2 matching 7 bases. The DNA for the CDR3 is TGTGCCAGCAGTTTGGGGGGGAGCTCCTACGAGCAGTACTTC. Protein product: CASSLGGSSYEQYF.